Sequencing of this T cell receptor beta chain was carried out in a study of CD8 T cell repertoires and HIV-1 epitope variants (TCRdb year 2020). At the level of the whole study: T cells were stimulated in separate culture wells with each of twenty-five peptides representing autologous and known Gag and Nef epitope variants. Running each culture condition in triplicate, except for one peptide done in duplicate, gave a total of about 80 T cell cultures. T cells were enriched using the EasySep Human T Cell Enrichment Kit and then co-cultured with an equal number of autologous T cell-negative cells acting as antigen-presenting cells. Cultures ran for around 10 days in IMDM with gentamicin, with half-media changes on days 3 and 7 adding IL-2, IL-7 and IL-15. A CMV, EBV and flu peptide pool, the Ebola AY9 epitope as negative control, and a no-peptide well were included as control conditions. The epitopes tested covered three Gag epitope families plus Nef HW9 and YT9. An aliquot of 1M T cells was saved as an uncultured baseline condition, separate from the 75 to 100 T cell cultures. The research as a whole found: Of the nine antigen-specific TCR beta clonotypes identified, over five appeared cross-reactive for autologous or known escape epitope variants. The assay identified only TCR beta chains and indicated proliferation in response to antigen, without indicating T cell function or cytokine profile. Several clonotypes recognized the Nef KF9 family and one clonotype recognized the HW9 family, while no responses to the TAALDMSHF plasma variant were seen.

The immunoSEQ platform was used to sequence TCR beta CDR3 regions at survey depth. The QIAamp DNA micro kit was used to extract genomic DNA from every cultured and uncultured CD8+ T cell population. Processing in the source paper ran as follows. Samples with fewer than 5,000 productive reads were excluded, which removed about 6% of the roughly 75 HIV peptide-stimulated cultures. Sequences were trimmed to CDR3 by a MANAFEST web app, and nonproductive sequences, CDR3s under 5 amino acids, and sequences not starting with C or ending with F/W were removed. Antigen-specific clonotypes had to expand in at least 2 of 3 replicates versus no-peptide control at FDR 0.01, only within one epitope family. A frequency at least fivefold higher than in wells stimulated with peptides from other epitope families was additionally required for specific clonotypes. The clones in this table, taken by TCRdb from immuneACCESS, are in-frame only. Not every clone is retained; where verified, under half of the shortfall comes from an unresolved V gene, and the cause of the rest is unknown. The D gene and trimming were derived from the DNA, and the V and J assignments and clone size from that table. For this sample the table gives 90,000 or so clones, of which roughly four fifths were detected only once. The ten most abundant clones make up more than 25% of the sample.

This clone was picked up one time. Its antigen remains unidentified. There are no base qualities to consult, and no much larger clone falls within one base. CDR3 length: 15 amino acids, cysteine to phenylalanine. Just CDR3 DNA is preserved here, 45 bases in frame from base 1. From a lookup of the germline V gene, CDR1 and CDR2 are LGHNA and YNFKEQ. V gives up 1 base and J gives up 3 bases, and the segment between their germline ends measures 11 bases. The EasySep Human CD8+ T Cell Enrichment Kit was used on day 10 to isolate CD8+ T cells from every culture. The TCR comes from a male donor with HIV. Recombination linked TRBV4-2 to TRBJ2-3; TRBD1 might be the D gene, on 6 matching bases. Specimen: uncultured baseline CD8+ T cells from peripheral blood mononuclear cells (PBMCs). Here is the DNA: TGTGCCAGCAGCCAAGTAAACAGGGATACAGATACGCAGTATTTT. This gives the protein CASSQVNRDTDTQYF.